The T cell receptor (beta chain) described here comes from a study of blood T cell repertoires in COVID-19. Across the whole study: PBMCs, B-cell-depleted T cells, or T cells provided the cDNA or gDNA that made up the material.

The CDR3 spans 13 residues. V was trimmed by 8 bases and J by 8 bases, leaving 15 bases between them. Germline CDR1 SNHLY, CDR2 FYNNEI. Under the authors' procedure: Estimated nucleated cell counts came from reference gene primer amplification. The protocol was immunoSEQ multiplex PCR, while the TCRdb copy is restricted to in-frame clones and leaves out a portion. D and trimming come from the DNA, and the V and J calls and clone size come from that table. The sample holds over 100,000 clones, roughly two thirds seen once. Sequencing was done on a sample of peripheral blood. The chain is built from TRBV2 and TRBJ1-4; D is uncertain. The receptor's source is a woman between 65 and 79 years old with acute or convalescent COVID-19. CDR3 amino acids: CASQVRAQEKLFF. The CDR3 DNA reads as TGTGCCAGCCAAGTGAGGGCTCAAGAAAAACTGTTTTTT.